These 5 T cell receptor beta chains were sequenced from one sample in a study of blood T cell repertoires in COVID-19. Assay: immunoSEQ multiplex PCR; the TCRdb copy retains only in-frame clones and omits some. The table lists over 300,000 clones, roughly 90% of them singletons. Sequencing used PBMCs or T cells enriched from blood (not recorded which). Receptors originate from a woman aged 25 to 39 with acute COVID-19.

The chain has TRBV6-5 and TRBJ1-2; 8 bases are shared with TRBD1. The CDR3 consists of 14 residues. Trimming at V came to 6 bases and at J to 7 bases, leaving 10 bases not matched to a gene. Germline values: CDR1 MNHEY, CDR2 SVGAGI. The CDR3 nucleotides are TGTGCCAGCAGGAGTGGTGGACAGGGCTCTGGCTACACCTTC. This codes for CASRSGGQGSGYTF.

The chain couples TRBV9 to TRBJ2-3; 7 nucleotides match TRBD2. There are 15 residues in the CDR3. From germline, CDR1 is SGDLS and CDR2 YYNGEE. With 0 bases clipped from V and 3 bases from J, the junction kept 4 bases outside the gene matches. The CDR3 sequence is CASSVVGGWTDTQYF. CDR3 DNA sequence: TGTGCCAGCAGCGTAGTCGGGGGGTGGACAGATACGCAGTATTTT.

This chain links TRBV6-5 with TRBJ1-1; 10 bases agree with TRBD1. The CDR3 has 14 residues. The V gene's germline CDR1 is MNHEY and CDR2 SVGAGI. V gave up 8 bases and J gave up 2 bases; unmatched junction bases: 5. For the CDR3, the DNA is TGTGCCAGCCGGGACAGGGGAGAAAACACTGAAGCTTTCTTT. This translates into CASRDRGENTEAFF.

This chain's CDR3 is CASSIDRGGGDIAKNIQYF. CDR3 coding DNA: TGTGCCAGTAGTATAGATCGTGGCGGGGGGGATATAGCCAAAAACATTCAGTACTTC. The chain recombines TRBV19 with TRBJ2-4; TRBD2 agrees at 9 bases. Germline V lookup: CDR1 LNHDA, CDR2 SQIVND (reference sequence). V lost 0 bases, J lost 0 bases, and 9 bases stayed unmatched. The length of the CDR3 is 19 residues.

This clone has only a few counts. The chain combines TRBV7-8 with TRBJ1-1; D ambiguous. In germline, CDR1 is SGHVS, CDR2 FQNEAQ. Trimming stripped 4 bases from V and 1 base from J, with 10 bases between. The CDR3 consists of 14 residues. DNA for the CDR3: TGTGCCAGCAGCTCCCGGGTGGGGAACACTGAAGCTTTCTTT. Protein product: CASSSRVGNTEAFF. The full variable domain, rest sourced from reference TRBV7-8 and TRBJ1-1, is GAGVSQSPRYKVAKRGQDVALRCDPISGHVSLFWYQQALGQGPEFLTYFQNEAQLDKSGLPSDRFFAERPEGSVSTLKIQRTQQEDSAVYLCASSSRVGNTEAFFGQGTRLTVV.